Presented here are 17 T cell receptor beta chains from one specimen sequenced in a study of blood T cell repertoires in COVID-19. Using immunoSEQ multiplex PCR, the repertoire was profiled, and TCRdb retains in-frame clones only, with some absent. The sample has some 420,000 clones, approximately 92% seen once. Sequencing was done on a sample of PBMCs or T cells enriched from blood (not recorded which). The receptors were gathered from a man aged 25-45 years who had recovered from COVID-19.

J is TRBJ1-3 and V is TRBV6-5, with D hard to call. Trimming left V 2 bases short and J 0 bases short, with 5 bases between. Germline CDR1 reads MNHEY; CDR2 reads SVGAGI. The CDR3 covers 14 residues. CDR3 DNA: TGTGCCAGCAGTTACGACTCCTCTGGAAACACCATATATTTT. Protein sequence: CASSYDSSGNTIYF.

This chain joins TRBV25-1 and TRBJ1-2; possible D gene TRBD1, 5 bases. With 2 bases removed from V and 2 bases from J, the gap between germline ends came to 9 bases. The CDR3 has 14 amino acids. Germline CDR1 and CDR2: MGHDK and SYGVNS. Here the CDR3 DNA reads TGTGCCAGCAGTGAAACAGGTTTGAACTATGGCTACACCTTC. This gives the protein CASSETGLNYGYTF.

V gene TRBV30 combines with J gene TRBJ2-7, with 7 bases fitting TRBD2. In germline, CDR1 is GTSNPN, CDR2 SVGIG (reference sequence). The CDR3 runs to 13 residues. Trimming at V came to 2 bases and at J to 6 bases, leaving 7 bases not matched to a gene. The chain's CDR3 is CAWSRRGLGEQYF. CDR3 in DNA: TGTGCCTGGAGTCGACGCGGACTAGGCGAGCAGTACTTC.

DNA for the CDR3: TGTGCCAGCAGTTTATTGCCCCAGGCAAACACTGAAGCTTTCTTT. Its translation: CASSLLPQANTEAFF. The V and J genes are TRBV28 and TRBJ1-1; D is uncertain. The CDR3 runs to 15 residues. V dropped 1 base and J dropped 2 bases, with 11 bases sitting between them. Germline V lookup: CDR1 MDHEN, CDR2 SYDVKM.

The gene calls are TRBV27 and TRBJ1-6, with 7 bases matching TRBD1. This CDR3 has 15 residues. With V trimmed by 5 bases and J by 8 bases, 9 bases remained unmatched. The germline CDR1 and CDR2 sequences are MNHEY and SMNVEV (reference sequence). The chain's CDR3 is CASSLTGKGHSPLHF. The CDR3 nucleotides are TGTGCCAGCAGTCTGACAGGGAAGGGGCATTCACCCCTCCACTTT.

The chain joins TRBV18 to TRBJ1-5, with 8 bases lining up with TRBD1. The V and J ends lost 3 bases and 7 bases, in that order; junction bases with no gene match: 5. Germline CDR1 KGHSH, CDR2 LQKENI. CDR3 length equals 14 residues. CDR3 region: CASSPSGGRQPQHF. CDR3 in DNA: TGTGCCAGCTCACCTTCAGGGGGCCGGCAGCCCCAGCATTTT.

The chain joins TRBV5-1 to TRBJ2-1, with TRBD2 matching 14 bases. This CDR3 has 15 amino acids. V lost 5 bases to trimming and J lost 6 bases; unmatched junction nucleotides: 4. Germline V gene data show CDR1 as SGHRS and CDR2 as YFSETQ. CDR3 protein: CASRTGLAGVNEQFF. CDR3 DNA sequence: TGCGCCAGCAGGACGGGACTAGCGGGAGTCAATGAGCAGTTCTTC.

The chain has TRBV5-1 and TRBJ2-1; 8 nucleotides align to TRBD2. The CDR3 is 15 amino acids. After removal of 4 bases from V and 0 bases from J, the junction contained 3 bases not matched to a gene. Per the germline V gene, CDR1 is SGHRS and CDR2 is YFSETQ. CDR3 loop: CASSVGTSSYNEQFF. In DNA, the CDR3 is TGCGCCAGCAGCGTCGGGACTAGCTCCTACAATGAGCAGTTCTTC.

The gene calls are TRBV10-3 and TRBJ2-7; 9 nucleotides align to TRBD1. Looked up from germline, CDR1 is ENHRY and CDR2 is SYGVKD. The V segment lost 6 bases and the J segment 6 bases; nucleotides outside the gene matches: 12. This CDR3 has 15 residues. In DNA, the CDR3 is TGTGCCATCAGGATACGGACAGGGGAGAGGAGCGAGCAGTACTTC. The encoded protein is CAIRIRTGERSEQYF.

V is TRBV27 and J is TRBJ2-1, with no clear D. V lost 6 bases and J 2 bases, leaving 8 bases between the germline ends. The CDR3 runs to 13 residues. Germline loops: CDR1 MNHEY, CDR2 SMNVEV (reference sequence). The CDR3 region is CASSTSTYNEQFF. The CDR3 DNA sequence: TGTGCCAGCAGCACTTCCACCTACAATGAGCAGTTCTTC.

This chain links TRBV27 with TRBJ2-3; 13 bases map to TRBD2. V lost 5 bases, J lost 4 bases, and 6 bases stayed unmatched. The CDR3 totals 16 residues. Germline V gene data show CDR1 as MNHEY and CDR2 as SMNVEV (reference sequence). This CDR3 is CASSHWTSGSPDTQYF. As DNA, the CDR3 is TGTGCCAGCAGTCACTGGACTAGCGGGAGCCCAGATACGCAGTATTTT.

The sample holds one count of this clone. The V and J genes are TRBV2 and TRBJ2-7; 9 bases match TRBD2. Germline CDR1 SNHLY, CDR2 FYNNEI. The CDR3 is made up of 14 amino acids. After removal of 10 bases from V and 4 bases from J, the junction contained 11 bases not matched to a gene. CDR3 bases: TGTGCCACGATAGCGGGAGAGAGTCGGTACGAGCAGTACTTC. It yields the protein CATIAGESRYEQYF.

The chain carries TRBV7-9 and TRBJ2-7; TRBD1 matches at 8 bases. CDR1 and CDR2 from the germline V gene are SEHNR and FQNEAQ (reference sequence). The length of the CDR3 is 13 residues. Trimming at V came to 5 bases and at J to 6 bases, leaving 6 bases not matched to a gene. DNA for the CDR3: TGTGCCAGCAGCCTGGGACAGGTTTTCGAGCAGTACTTC. This translates into CASSLGQVFEQYF.

J is TRBJ2-3 and V is TRBV9; no definite D call. This CDR3 spans 14 amino acids. The germline V gene has CDR1 SGDLS and CDR2 YYNGEE. V was pared by 4 bases and J by 2 bases, with 11 bases between. The CDR3 bases are TGTGCCAGCAGCTTGTCCGGGTCCACAGATACGCAGTATTTT. Protein: CASSLSGSTDTQYF.

The chain employs TRBV5-6 and TRBJ1-1; 11 bases map to TRBD1. The ends lost 4 bases at V and 4 bases at J; junction bases unmatched: 9. This CDR3 comprises 16 residues. Germline CDR1 and CDR2: SGHDT and YYEEEE. The CDR3 here is CASSLGQGAFSTEAFF. The CDR3 coding sequence is TGTGCCAGCAGCCTTGGACAGGGGGCATTTTCCACTGAAGCTTTCTTT. The full variable domain, rest sourced from reference TRBV5-6 and TRBJ1-1, is DAGVTQSPTHLIKTRGQQVTLRCSPKSGHDTVSWYQQALGQGPQFIFQYYEEEERQRGNFPDRFSGHQFPNYSSELNVNALLLGDSALYLCASSLGQGAFSTEAFFGQGTRLTVV.

This clone was observed once. This chain uses TRBV14 with TRBJ2-5, with D maybe TRBD1 (6 bases). CDR1 and CDR2 from the germline V gene are SGHDN and FVKESK. The CDR3 has 14 residues. Deletions cut 0 bases from V and 5 bases from J, with 10 bases between. In DNA form, the CDR3 reads TGTGCCAGCAGCCAAGATTGGGGGCACGAGACCCAGTACTTC. Translated: CASSQDWGHETQYF.

V and J are TRBV29-1 and TRBJ2-7; D unresolved. This CDR3 has 15 amino acids. V lost 4 bases and J lost 4, with 20 bases in between. Germline V lookup: CDR1 SQVTM, CDR2 ANQGSEA. The CDR3 DNA follows: TGCAGCGTTGTTTGGGTCCCCGGGTCCTCATACGAGCAGTACTTC. This codes for CSVVWVPGSSYEQYF.